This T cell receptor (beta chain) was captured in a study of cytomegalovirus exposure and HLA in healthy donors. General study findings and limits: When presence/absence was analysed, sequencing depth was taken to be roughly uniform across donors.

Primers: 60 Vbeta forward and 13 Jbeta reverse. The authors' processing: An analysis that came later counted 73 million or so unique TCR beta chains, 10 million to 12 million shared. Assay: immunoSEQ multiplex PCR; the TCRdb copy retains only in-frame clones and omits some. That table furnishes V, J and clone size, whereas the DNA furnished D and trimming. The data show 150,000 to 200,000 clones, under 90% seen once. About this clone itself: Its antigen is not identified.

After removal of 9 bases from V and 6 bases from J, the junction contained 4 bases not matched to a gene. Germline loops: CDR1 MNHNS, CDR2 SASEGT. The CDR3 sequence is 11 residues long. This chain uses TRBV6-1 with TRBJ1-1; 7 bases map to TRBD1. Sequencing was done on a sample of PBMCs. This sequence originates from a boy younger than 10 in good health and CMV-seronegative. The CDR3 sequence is CARRGGAEAFF. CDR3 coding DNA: TGTGCCAGGAGAGGGGGCGCTGAAGCTTTCTTT.